The entry below describes one T cell receptor (beta chain). Its target is unknown. The data belong to a study of shared clonotypes between healthy human individuals. Authors' data handling: Junction-only sequences without quality scores came from ImmunoSEQ, so filtering differed. Clones were sequenced by immunoSEQ multiplex PCR, and TCRdb holds only the in-frame ones, with some missing. V, J and clone size are taken as reported in that table, and D and trimming were inferred from the DNA itself. The sample consists of over 2 million clones, approximately 94% of them appearing once. Study-wide points: All-four-donor shared clonotypes had higher generation probabilities than non-shared clonotypes did.

The naive CD8 population came from CD45RO-negative cells selected for CCR7, without terminally differentiated effector memory CD45RA+ cells. The sequence derives from a man between 18 and 35 years old in good health. The sequenced sample consisted of naive CD8+ T cells sorted from blood.

CDR3 nucleotide sequence: TGTGCCAGCAGCCCGGGGCAGTTACTACAAGAGACCCAGTACTTC. Its translation: CASSPGQLLQETQYF. The rearrangement links TRBV6-5 to TRBJ2-5; D could derive from TRBD1 or TRBD2 (5 bases each). The V gene lost 6 bases and the J gene lost 2 bases, with 16 bases spanning the gap. CDR1 is MNHEY, CDR2 SVGAGI, per germline. The length of the CDR3 is 15 residues.